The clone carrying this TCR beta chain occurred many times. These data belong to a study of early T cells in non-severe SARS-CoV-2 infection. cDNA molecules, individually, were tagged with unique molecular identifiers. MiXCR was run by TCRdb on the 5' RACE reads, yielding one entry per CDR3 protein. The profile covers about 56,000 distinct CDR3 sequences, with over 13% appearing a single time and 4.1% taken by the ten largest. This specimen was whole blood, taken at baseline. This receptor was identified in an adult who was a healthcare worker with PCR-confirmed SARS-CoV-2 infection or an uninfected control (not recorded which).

The CDR3 nucleotides are TGTGCCAGCAGTAGACTAGCGGGAGGCGTCAATGAGCAGTTCTTC. It yields the protein CASSRLAGGVNEQFF. The V and J genes are TRBV28 and TRBJ2-1; TRBD2 matches at 13 bases. CDR3 length: 15 amino acids. The ends lost 5 bases at V and 6 bases at J; junction bases unmatched: 4. Germline values: CDR1 MDHEN, CDR2 SYDVKM. Full variable domain (rest looked up from reference TRBV28 and TRBJ2-1): DVKVTQSSRYLVKRTGEKVFLECVQDMDHENMFWYRQDPGLGLRLIYFSYDVKMKEKGDIPEGYSVSREKKERFSLILESASTNQTSMYLCASSRLAGGVNEQFFGPGTRLTVL.